This T cell receptor beta chain was identified in a study of blood T cell repertoires in COVID-19. Seattle patients were enrolled while actively infected and followed longitudinally. Trimming took 3 bases from V and 6 from J; bases not matched to a gene: 12. CDR1 is ENHRY and CDR2 is SYGVKD in the germline V gene. This CDR3 comprises 17 residues. Methods used by the authors: The assay estimated nucleated cells by amplifying reference gene primers. The data were produced by immunoSEQ multiplex PCR, yet TCRdb's version contains in-frame clones alone and is incomplete. From that table come the V and J calls and clone size; the DNA was used to work out D and trimming. The sample lists roughly 250,000 clones, approximately 85% occurring once.

The sequence came from a human donor with COVID-19, enrolled during active disease. The donor label of this sample is uncertain. Material: peripheral blood. The V gene is TRBV10-3, the J gene TRBJ2-4, with 9 bases aligning to TRBD1. The CDR3 sequence: CAISDPGQGGERNIQYF. The CDR3 DNA follows: TGTGCCATCAGTGACCCGGGACAGGGAGGGGAGAGAAACATTCAGTACTTC.